These T cell receptor beta chains were read from a single sample in a study. TCRdb passed the reads through MiXCR, listing each CDR3 protein once. The table has roughly 170 distinct CDR3 sequences, around 25% seen once. Sample: CD8+ T cells (not recorded whether cultured). The receptors shown here come from a male donor. The CDR3 runs from the conserved cysteine through the conserved F or W. D genes are given only for firm matches. Rows may omit the clone size; those that give it use once, few, many or a size class.

size	V	length	D	J	DNA	CDR3
many	TRBV5-6	16	.	TRBJ1-2	TGTGCCAGCAGCTTGGGTGGCCTAGGAGGAAGGTATGGCTACACCTTC	CASSLGGLGGRYGYTF
medium-sized	TRBV4-3	19	.	TRBJ2-5	TGCGCCAGCAGCCAAGATGGTCCCCCAAAGCCAGAGGAACAAGAGACCCAGTACTTC	CASSQDGPPKPEEQETQYF
many	TRBV2	14	.	TRBJ1-4	TGTGCCAGCAGTGAAGGCCGCACGAGGGCAAAACTGTTTTTT	CASSEGRTRAKLFF
.	TRBV25-1	15	TRBD1	TRBJ1-1	TGTGCCAGCAGCAGGGCAGCCCAGGGGGACACTGAAGCTTTCTTT	CASSRAAQGDTEAFF
.	TRBV30	15	.	TRBJ1-1	TGTGCCCGGAGTGTACCGGACATCATGAACACTGAAGCTTTCTTT	CARSVPDIMNTEAFF
medium-sized	TRBV29-1	15	TRBD1	TRBJ2-6	TGCAGCGTTCAGACAGGGGTCTCTGGGGCCAACGTCCTGACTTTC	CSVQTGVSGANVLTF
many	TRBV2	15	.	TRBJ1-5	TGTGCCAGCGAGTGGGGGTCTAATAGCAATCAGCCCCAGCATTTT	CASEWGSNSNQPQHF
many	TRBV7-9	15	TRBD1	TRBJ2-5	TGTGCCAGCAGCTTCCCCGGGACAGGGGAAGAGACCCAGTACTTC	CASSFPGTGEETQYF
many	TRBV12-3/TRBV12-4	13	.	TRBJ2-5	TGTGCCAGCAGTTTCGGGGTAGGGGAGACCCAGTACTTC	CASSFGVGETQYF
.	TRBV18	17	TRBD1	TRBJ1-1	TGTGCCAGCTCATTGGACAGGGGGCCGTGGGGGGACTCTGAAGCTTTCTTT	CASSLDRGPWGDSEAFF
.	TRBV6-2/TRBV6-3	13	.	TRBJ2-1	TGTGCCAGCAGTTACTCCGGGACGAATGAGCAGTTCTTC	CASSYSGTNEQFF
many	TRBV27	13	.	TRBJ1-1	TGTGCCAGCAGTTTCGGAGGGAACACTGAAGCTTTCTTT	CASSFGGNTEAFF
many	TRBV3-2	16	.	TRBJ1-3	TGTGCCAGCAGCCAAGATCCATCAGGACGGGGAAACACCATATATTTT	CASSQDPSGRGNTIYF
medium-sized	TRBV18	17	TRBD1	TRBJ1-1	TGTGCCAGCTCATTGGACAGGGGGCCGTGGGGGAACACTGAAGCTTTCTTT	CASSLDRGPWGNTEAFF
few	TRBV28	16	.	TRBJ1-1	TGTGCCAGCAGTTTAGAGCTCGGACAGCAGAACACTGAAGCTTTCTTT	CASSLELGQQNTEAFF
.	TRBV14	16	TRBD2	TRBJ2-2	TGTGCCAGCAGCCAAGCTAGCGGGGGTTACACCGGGGAGCTGTTTTTT	CASSQASGGYTGELFF